This T cell receptor beta chain is drawn from a study of PD-1 blockade in classical Hodgkin lymphoma. The CDR3 contains 14 residues. The germline CDR1 and CDR2 sequences are LNHDA and SQIVND (reference sequence). V dropped 6 bases and J dropped 8; count of bases not matched to a gene: 11. This table comes from immunoSEQ multiplex PCR, and its TCRdb copy is limited to in-frame clones, with some not included. The table shows over 20,000 clones, with more than 80% occurring only once. The time point was: cycle 4 day 1 (C4D1), after more than five weeks of nivolumab. Brentuximab vedotin exposure varied, and every patient relapsed after autologous stem cell transplantation.

The source of this sequence is a human donor with classical Hodgkin lymphoma. The chain is built from TRBV19 and TRBJ1-2; 8 nucleotides align to TRBD1. This specimen was peripheral blood mononuclear cells (PBMCs), taken before the fourth cycle of nivolumab. The CDR3: CASRDRAERGGYTF. CDR3 nucleotide sequence: TGTGCCAGTAGGGACAGGGCCGAGAGGGGCGGCTACACCTTC.